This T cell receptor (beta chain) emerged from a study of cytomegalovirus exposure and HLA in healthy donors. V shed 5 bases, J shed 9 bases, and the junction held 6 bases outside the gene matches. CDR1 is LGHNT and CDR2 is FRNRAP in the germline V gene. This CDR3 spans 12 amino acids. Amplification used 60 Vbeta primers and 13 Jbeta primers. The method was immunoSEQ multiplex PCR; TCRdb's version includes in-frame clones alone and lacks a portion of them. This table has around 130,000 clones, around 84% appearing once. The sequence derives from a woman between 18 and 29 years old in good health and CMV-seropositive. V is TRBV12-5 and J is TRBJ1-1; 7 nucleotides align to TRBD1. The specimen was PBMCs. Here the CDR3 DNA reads TGTGCTAGTGGTCCAGGACAGGTTAAAGCTTTCTTT. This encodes CASGPGQVKAFF.